This entry lists 10 T cell receptor beta chains sequenced from one sample in a study of siplizumab effects on memory and regulatory T cells. Clones were sequenced by immunoSEQ multiplex PCR, and TCRdb holds only the in-frame ones, with some missing. The sample has approximately 100,000 clones; around 93% are singletons. Sequenced sample: non-Treg CD4+ T cells sorted from blood. Receptors originate from a human donor in good health.

Notes on this clone: The sample has other DNA sequences that encode this CDR3 too. The J gene is TRBJ1-1, the V gene TRBV9; 7 bases align to TRBD1. The junction had 4 bases not matched to a gene; V was cut back by 0 bases and J by 5 bases. Germline CDR1 is SGDLS and CDR2 is YYNGEE. The CDR3 is 14 residues long. CDR3 region: CASSVGPGGTEAFF. As DNA, the CDR3 is TGTGCCAGCAGCGTAGGTCCAGGGGGAACTGAAGCTTTCTTT. Looking up the rest from reference TRBV9 and TRBJ1-1 gives the full variable domain: DSGVTQTPKHLITATGQRVTLRCSPRSGDLSVYWYQQSLDQGLQFLIQYYNGEERAKGNILERFSAQQFPDLHSELNLSSLELGDSALYFCASSVGPGGTEAFFGQGTRLTVV.

The chain recombines TRBV6-1 with TRBJ1-1; no reliable D call. Per the germline V gene, CDR1 is MNHNS and CDR2 is SASEGT. The ends were cut back, 6 bases at V and 1 base at J, with 9 bases in the middle. There are 13 residues in the CDR3. For the CDR3, the DNA is TGTGCCAGCAGCGGCTGGGGGAACACTGAAGCTTTCTTT. This gives the protein CASSGWGNTEAFF.

The chain joins TRBV7-9 to TRBJ2-2, with D possibly TRBD2 on 6 matching bases. The germline gives CDR1 SEHNR, CDR2 FQNEAQ (reference sequence). Trimming shortened V by 3 bases and J by 4 bases, and 9 bases separated the two germline ends. The CDR3 is 14 residues long. CDR3 amino acids: CASSLGLTTGELFF. The DNA of the CDR3 is TGTGCCAGCAGCTTGGGACTCACCACCGGGGAGCTGTTTTTT. Filled out from reference TRBV7-9 and TRBJ2-2, the complete variable domain reads DTGVSQNPRHKITKRGQNVTFRCDPISEHNRLYWYRQTLGQGPEFLTYFQNEAQLEKSRLLSDRFSAERPKGSFSTLEIQRTEQGDSAMYLCASSLGLTTGELFFGEGSRLTVL.

The chain links TRBV29-1 to TRBJ1-1; 7 nucleotides align to TRBD1. This CDR3 contains 14 residues. Per germline, CDR1 SQVTM and CDR2 ANQGSEA. The J segment lost 4 bases and the V segment lost 8 bases, leaving 13 bases of the junction unmatched. CDR3 amino acids: CSTRDRVGGTEAFF. The CDR3 DNA sequence: TGCAGCACAAGAGACAGGGTTGGTGGCACTGAAGCTTTCTTT. Combining the CDR3 with reference TRBV29-1 and TRBJ1-1 gives the whole variable domain SAVISQKPSRDICQRGTSLTIQCQVDSQVTMMFWYRQQPGQSLTLIATANQGSEATYESGFVIDKFPISRPNLTFSTLTVSNMSPEDSSIYLCSTRDRVGGTEAFFGQGTRLTVV.

The chain couples TRBV6-5 to TRBJ2-7, with TRBD1 matching over 8 bases. Germline CDR1 reads MNHEY; CDR2 reads SVGAGI. The CDR3 loop spans 13 amino acids. Trimming cost V 5 bases and J 6 bases; bases outside gene matches: 6. The CDR3 DNA follows: TGTGCCAGCAGTAAGACAGGGGTCGGCGAGCAGTACTTC. Its protein is CASSKTGVGEQYF.

This clone showed up just once. This chain uses TRBV27 with TRBJ2-3; no clear D. Trimming stripped 3 bases from V and 7 bases from J, with 11 bases between. This CDR3 is built from 13 residues. CDR1 MNHEY and CDR2 SMNVEV come from the germline V gene (reference sequence). The CDR3: CASSFSLTYTQYF. CDR3 nucleotides: TGTGCCAGCAGTTTCTCACTAACCTATACGCAGTATTTT.

The rearrangement links TRBV4-1 to TRBJ1-3; 8 nucleotides agree with TRBD1. Trimming cost V 1 base and J 2 bases; bases outside gene matches: 7. Germline loops: CDR1 MGHRA, CDR2 YSYEKL. CDR3 length equals 17 residues. Here the CDR3 DNA reads TGCGCCAGCAGCCAAGGGTCCCAGGGGGCGCCTGGAAACACCATATATTTT. It specifies CASSQGSQGAPGNTIYF.

The CDR3 DNA follows: TGTGCCAGCAGCTTGGAGTTGGCTAATGAAAAACTGTTTTTT. Protein sequence: CASSLELANEKLFF. This rearrangement joins TRBV5-4 to TRBJ1-4, with no clear D. Germline CDR1 reads SGHNT; CDR2 reads YYREEE (reference sequence). The V gene lost 0 bases and the J gene lost 3 bases, with 6 bases spanning the gap. The CDR3 is 14 residues long.

This chain links TRBV7-9 with TRBJ2-7; D gene ambiguous. From germline, CDR1 is SEHNR and CDR2 FQNEAQ (reference sequence). The CDR3 runs to 14 residues. The V end lost 5 bases, the J end lost 2 bases, and 13 bases lay between the germline ends. CDR3 nucleotides: TGTGCCAGCAGCCCCGCCCATCTTACCTACGAGCAGTACTTC. Protein: CASSPAHLTYEQYF.

The rearrangement links TRBV19 to TRBJ1-5; D gene unclear. CDR1 LNHDA and CDR2 SQIVND come from the germline V gene (reference sequence). V was pared by 4 bases and J by 2 bases, with 9 bases between. The CDR3 extends over 14 amino acids. CDR3 bases: TGTGCCAGTAGTACGGGGAGGCGCAATCAGCCCCAGCATTTT. This codes for CASSTGRRNQPQHF.